Listed below are T cell receptor beta chains from one sample, sequenced in a study of monozygotic twins with inflammatory bowel disease. TCRdb re-analyzed the 5' RACE reads; it lists each CDR3 protein once, without DNA. The table counts about 300,000 distinct CDR3 sequences; over 5.5% lies in the top ten. The sample was blood. These receptor sequences come from a human donor with ulcerative colitis or Crohn's disease, or a healthy co-twin of an affected twin (not recorded which). Both conserved end residues are part of each CDR3. Each record gives: V gene, J gene, CDR3 protein.

>TRBV7-2|TRBJ2-3
CASSSRGFFGTDTQYF
>TRBV12-3/TRBV12-4|TRBJ1-2
CASSYVGARQYSYTF
>TRBV19|TRBJ2-1
CASSIGQVREQFF
>TRBV11-3|TRBJ2-6
CASSGGLSGANVLTF
>TRBV6-7|TRBJ2-1
CASSYSSPVAGGCNEQFF
>TRBV6-5|TRBJ2-2
CASKRGSTGELFF
>TRBV28|TRBJ1-5
CASSFPFSNQPQHF
>TRBV25-1|TRBJ2-7
CASSDVQGGYYEQYF
>TRBV7-8|TRBJ1-5
CASSSRGEIGQPQHF
>TRBV12-3/TRBV12-4|TRBJ2-4
CASSLAAVAKNIQYF
>TRBV7-9|TRBJ2-7
CASSLEEGRYEQYF
>TRBV7-9|TRBJ1-1
CASSLESSIEAFF
>TRBV20-1|TRBJ2-3
CSASLAPSTDTQYF
>TRBV24-1|TRBJ2-3
CASSERETRTDTQYF
>TRBV7-9|TRBJ1-6
CASRRQNSPLHF
>TRBV20-1|TRBJ1-5
CSAMDTINQPQHF
>TRBV28|TRBJ2-5
CASSFWGNQTQYF
>TRBV19|TRBJ2-4
CASTRGGQLAKNIQYF
>TRBV19|TRBJ2-1
CASSIYLEAFGEQFF
>TRBV20-1|TRBJ2-2
CSARAAGNTGELFF
>TRBV12-3/TRBV12-4|TRBJ1-5
CASSRPSEGNQPQHF
>TRBV20-1|TRBJ1-1
CSGSPGQGVNTEAFF
>TRBV11-2|TRBJ2-6
CASSFRASFTSSGANVLTF
>TRBV25-1|TRBJ1-5
CACSDLLYRDQPQHF
>TRBV6-2/TRBV6-3|TRBJ2-2
CASSYRPKSGGYTGELFF
>TRBV7-2|TRBJ1-2
CASSLDSGNYGYTF
>TRBV7-8|TRBJ1-3
CASSLGYRGAGNTIYF
>TRBV20-1|TRBJ1-2
CSARDNVKGGYYGYTF
>TRBV10-2|TRBJ2-2
CASRLAGGNTGELFF
>TRBV13|TRBJ2-2
CASSLGWQANTGELFF
>TRBV7-2|TRBJ2-7
CASSLMASAQPYEQYF
>TRBV20-1|TRBJ2-1
CSARTGTGHNEQFF
>TRBV5-1|TRBJ2-5
CASSPGAGVETQYF
>TRBV4-3|TRBJ1-4
CASSGTGGSGNEKLFF
>TRBV4-2|TRBJ2-2
CASSQAPQANTGELFF
>TRBV5-1|TRBJ2-5
CASRTGEEGTQYF
>TRBV12-3/TRBV12-4|TRBJ1-4
CASSFVGGTDRLFF
>TRBV2|TRBJ2-2
CASSMGQGDGTGELFF